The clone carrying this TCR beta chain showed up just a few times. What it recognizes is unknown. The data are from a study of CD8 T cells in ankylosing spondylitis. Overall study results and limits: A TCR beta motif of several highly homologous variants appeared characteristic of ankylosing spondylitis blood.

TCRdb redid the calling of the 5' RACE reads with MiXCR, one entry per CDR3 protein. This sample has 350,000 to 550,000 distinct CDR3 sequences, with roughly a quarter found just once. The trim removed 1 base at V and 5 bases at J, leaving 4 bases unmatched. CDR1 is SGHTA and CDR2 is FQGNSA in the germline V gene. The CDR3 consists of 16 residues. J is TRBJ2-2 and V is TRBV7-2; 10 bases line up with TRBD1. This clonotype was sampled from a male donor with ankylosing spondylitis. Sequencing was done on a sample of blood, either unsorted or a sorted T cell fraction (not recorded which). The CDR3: CASSLVGTGATGELFF. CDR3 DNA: TGTGCCAGCAGCTTAGTCGGGACAGGGGCAACCGGGGAGCTGTTTTTT.